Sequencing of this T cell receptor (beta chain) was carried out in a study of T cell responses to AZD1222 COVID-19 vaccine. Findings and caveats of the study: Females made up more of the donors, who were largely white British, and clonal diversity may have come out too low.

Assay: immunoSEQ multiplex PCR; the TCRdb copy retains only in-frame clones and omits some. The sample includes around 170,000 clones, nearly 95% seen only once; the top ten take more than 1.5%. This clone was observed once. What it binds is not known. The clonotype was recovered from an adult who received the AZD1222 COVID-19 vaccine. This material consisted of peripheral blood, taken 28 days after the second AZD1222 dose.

CDR3 loop: CAIESGQGNTIYF. CDR3 sequence (DNA): TGTGCCATCGAATCGGGACAGGGAAACACCATATATTTT. V is TRBV10-3 and J is TRBJ1-3; 7 bases agree with TRBD1. The germline V gene has CDR1 ENHRY and CDR2 SYGVKD. The CDR3 consists of 13 residues. J lost 4 bases, V lost 8 bases, and 5 bases had no gene match.